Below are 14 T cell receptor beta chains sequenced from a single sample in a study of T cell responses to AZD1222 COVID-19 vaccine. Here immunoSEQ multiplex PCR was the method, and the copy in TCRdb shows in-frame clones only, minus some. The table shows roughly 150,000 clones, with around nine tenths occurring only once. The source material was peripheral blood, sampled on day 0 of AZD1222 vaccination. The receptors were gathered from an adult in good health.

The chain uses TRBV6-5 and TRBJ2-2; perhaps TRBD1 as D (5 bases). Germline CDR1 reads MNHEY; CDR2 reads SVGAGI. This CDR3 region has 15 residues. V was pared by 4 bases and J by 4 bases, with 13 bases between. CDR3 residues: CASSSLSRGTGELFF. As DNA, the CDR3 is TGTGCCAGCAGTTCTCTCAGTAGGGGCACCGGGGAGCTGTTTTTT.

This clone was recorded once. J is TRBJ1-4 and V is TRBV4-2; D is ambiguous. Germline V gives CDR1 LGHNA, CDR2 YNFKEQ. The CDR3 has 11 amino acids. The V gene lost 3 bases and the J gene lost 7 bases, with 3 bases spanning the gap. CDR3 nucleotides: TGTGCCAGCAGCCAGCCTGAAAAACTGTTTTTT. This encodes CASSQPEKLFF.

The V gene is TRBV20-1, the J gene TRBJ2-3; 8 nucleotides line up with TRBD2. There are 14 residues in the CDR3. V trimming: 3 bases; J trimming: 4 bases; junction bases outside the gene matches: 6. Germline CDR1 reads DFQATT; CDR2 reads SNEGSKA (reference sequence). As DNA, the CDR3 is TGCAGTGCTAGTGCGGGGGGAGGCTCAGATACGCAGTATTTT. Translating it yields CSASAGGGSDTQYF.

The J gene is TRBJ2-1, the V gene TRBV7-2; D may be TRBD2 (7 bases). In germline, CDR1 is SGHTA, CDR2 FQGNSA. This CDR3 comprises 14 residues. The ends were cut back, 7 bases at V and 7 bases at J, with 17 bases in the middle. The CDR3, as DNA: TGTGCCAGCATCCTTGAGGCGGGGGCAAATGAGCAGTTCTTC. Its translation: CASILEAGANEQFF.

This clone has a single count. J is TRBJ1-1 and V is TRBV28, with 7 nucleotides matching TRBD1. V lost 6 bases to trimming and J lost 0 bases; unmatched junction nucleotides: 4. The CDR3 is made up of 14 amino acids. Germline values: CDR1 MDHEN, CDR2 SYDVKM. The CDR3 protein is CASRPGQMNTEAFF. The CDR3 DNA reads TGTGCCAGCAGACCGGGACAGATGAACACTGAAGCTTTCTTT.

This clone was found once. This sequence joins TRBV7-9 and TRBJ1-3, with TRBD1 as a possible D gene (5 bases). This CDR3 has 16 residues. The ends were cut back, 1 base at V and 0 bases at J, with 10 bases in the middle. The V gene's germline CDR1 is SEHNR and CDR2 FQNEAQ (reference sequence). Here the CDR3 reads CASSLGARGSGNTIYF. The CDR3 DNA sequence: TGTGCCAGCAGCTTAGGGGCTAGGGGCTCTGGAAACACCATATATTTT.

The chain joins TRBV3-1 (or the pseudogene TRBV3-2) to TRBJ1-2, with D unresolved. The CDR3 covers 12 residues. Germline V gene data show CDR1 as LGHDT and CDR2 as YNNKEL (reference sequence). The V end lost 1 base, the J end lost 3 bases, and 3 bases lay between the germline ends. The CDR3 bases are TGTGCCAGCAGCCAAGCCCACTATGGCTACACCTTC. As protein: CASSQAHYGYTF.

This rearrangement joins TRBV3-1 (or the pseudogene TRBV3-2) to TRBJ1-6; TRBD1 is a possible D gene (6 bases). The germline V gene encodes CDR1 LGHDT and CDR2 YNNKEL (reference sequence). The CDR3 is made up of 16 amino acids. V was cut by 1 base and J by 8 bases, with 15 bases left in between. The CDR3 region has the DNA TGTGCCAGCAGCCAAGTTTCCCTGACAGGCGATTCACCCCTCCACTTT. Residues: CASSQVSLTGDSPLHF.

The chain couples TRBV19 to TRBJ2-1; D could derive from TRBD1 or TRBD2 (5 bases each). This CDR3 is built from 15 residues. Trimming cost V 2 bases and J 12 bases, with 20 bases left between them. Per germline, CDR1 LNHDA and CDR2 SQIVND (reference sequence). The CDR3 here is CASSINRDQTMGQFF. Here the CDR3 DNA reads TGTGCCAGTAGTATAAACCGGGACCAAACAATGGGGCAGTTCTTC.

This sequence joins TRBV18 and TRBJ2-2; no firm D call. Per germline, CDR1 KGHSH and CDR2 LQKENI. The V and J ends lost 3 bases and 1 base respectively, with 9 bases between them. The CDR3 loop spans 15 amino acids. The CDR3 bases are TGTGCCAGCTCACCGCCTCAGGTGAACACCGGGGAGCTGTTTTTT. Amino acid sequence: CASSPPQVNTGELFF. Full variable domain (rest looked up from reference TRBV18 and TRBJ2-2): NAGVMQNPRHLVRRRGQEARLRCSPMKGHSHVYWYRQLPEEGLKFMVYLQKENIIDESGMPKERFSAEFPKEGPSILRIQQVVRGDSAAYFCASSPPQVNTGELFFGEGSRLTVL.

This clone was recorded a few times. The CDR3: CASSLGDTGSPLHF. DNA of the CDR3: TGTGCCAGCAGTTTAGGTGACACTGGATCACCCCTCCACTTT. The V call is TRBV27, the J call TRBJ1-6; D not certain. Germline V gene sequence: CDR1 MNHEY, CDR2 SMNVEV (reference sequence). Trimming took 2 bases from V and 10 from J, leaving 12 bases between them. The CDR3 is 14 amino acids.

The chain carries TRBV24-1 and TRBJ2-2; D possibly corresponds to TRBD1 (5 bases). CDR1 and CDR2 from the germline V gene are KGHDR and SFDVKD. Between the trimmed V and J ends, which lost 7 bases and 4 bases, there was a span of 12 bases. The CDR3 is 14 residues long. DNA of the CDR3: TGTGCCACCAGGGCAGGGCCGAGCACCGGGGAGCTGTTTTTT. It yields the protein CATRAGPSTGELFF.

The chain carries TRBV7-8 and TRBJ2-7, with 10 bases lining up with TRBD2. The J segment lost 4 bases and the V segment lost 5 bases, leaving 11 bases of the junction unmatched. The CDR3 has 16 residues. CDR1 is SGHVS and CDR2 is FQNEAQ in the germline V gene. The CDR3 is CASSPRPGLAAYEQYF. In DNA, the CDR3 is TGTGCCAGCAGCCCCCGCCCCGGACTAGCGGCTTACGAGCAGTACTTC.

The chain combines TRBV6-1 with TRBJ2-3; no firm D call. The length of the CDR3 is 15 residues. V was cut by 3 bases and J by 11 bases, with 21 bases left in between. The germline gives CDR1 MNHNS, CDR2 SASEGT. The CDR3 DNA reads TGTGCCAGCAGTGAGAGGTCTTCGCCCTCCCTAAAGCAGTATTTT. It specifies CASSERSSPSLKQYF.